This is a list of T cell receptor beta chains from one sample in a study of blood T cells in healthy people across ages. One entry per CDR3 protein results from TCRdb running MiXCR on the 5' RACE reads. The sample gives over 1,500,000 distinct CDR3 sequences, just under 50% of which show up once; about 2.1% is in the top ten. Sequenced sample: blood. The source is a woman aged 40 to 50 in good health. Each CDR3 is given with its conserved first and last residue. A D gene is named only where the DNA matches it firmly. Expanded clones get a size class; other rows say once, few or many, or leave the size out.

v_gene	j_gene	d_gene	abundance	CDR3nt	CDR3aa
TRBV28	TRBJ2-7	TRBD1	few	TGTGCCAGCAGCTCTACAGGGACAGGGAAGGGCTACGAGCAGTACTTC	CASSSTGTGKGYEQYF
TRBV2	TRBJ2-7	-	-	TGTGCCAGCGGGGCAGGACGGGGGAAATACGAGCAGTACTTC	CASGAGRGKYEQYF
TRBV3-1	TRBJ1-3	TRBD1	-	TGTGCCAGCAGCGCGGGACAGGGTACCACCATATATTTT	CASSAGQGTTIYF
TRBV7-7	TRBJ2-2	TRBD1	-	TGTGCTAGCAGCGTGAGGGGACAGACCGGGGAGCTGTTTTTT	CASSVRGQTGELFF
TRBV6-6	TRBJ1-5	-	-	TGTGCCAGCAGACGACAGAATAGCAATCAGCCCCAGCATTTT	CASRRQNSNQPQHF
TRBV25-1	TRBJ1-1	-	-	TGTGCCAGCACTATGGGGAACACTGAAGCTTTCTTT	CASTMGNTEAFF
TRBV12-3/TRBV12-4	TRBJ1-2	TRBD1	many	TGTGCCAGCAGTCCGTACAGGGGCCAAAGTGGCTACACCTTC	CASSPYRGQSGYTF
TRBV6-5	TRBJ2-1	TRBD1	few	TGTGCCAGCAGTTATGGGACAGGGTTGGGCAATGAGCAGTTCTTC	CASSYGTGLGNEQFF
TRBV12-3/TRBV12-4	TRBJ1-6	-	once	TGTGCCAGCAGTTTAGAGGGGCTCCGGAATTCACCCCTCCACTTT	CASSLEGLRNSPLHF
TRBV9	TRBJ1-2	-	-	TGTGCCAGCAGCCCCGCGGCCTACTATGGCCACACCTTC	CASSPAAYYGHTF
TRBV3-1	TRBJ2-3	TRBD2	many	TGTGCCAGCAGCCCCGCGGGGGGGGGCACAGATACGCAGTATTTT	CASSPAGGGTDTQYF